The clone carrying this TCR beta chain was seen ten or more times. As yet, its antigen is unknown. The sample is drawn from a study of T cell repertoires in cytomegalovirus infection. On the study more broadly: The public TCR beta signatures pointed to both CMV infection and matching HLA type. Regarding the study as a whole: Identification of carriers of CMV plus the relevant HLA was achieved through cumulative public TCR beta family frequency.

Germline V gene lookup returns CDR1 SGHTA and CDR2 FQGNSA. V dropped 5 bases and J dropped 2; count of bases not matched to a gene: 9. This CDR3 is 16 amino acids long. TCRdb independently ran MiXCR on the reads; one entry per CDR3 protein. The sample lists about 920,000 distinct CDR3 sequences, 31% occurring once. The material sequenced was cultured CD8+ T cells from PBMCs, taken from culture after CMV antigen stimulation. This sequence was found in a human donor in good health (CMV status not recorded). Some clones in this sample may be carry-over from other donors' samples. The chain recombines TRBV7-2 with TRBJ2-1, with 7 bases lining up with TRBD2. CDR3 protein: CASSAPSAGPYNEQFF. Written as DNA, the CDR3 is TGTGCCAGCAGCGCCCCGTCAGCGGGGCCCTACAATGAGCAGTTCTTC.